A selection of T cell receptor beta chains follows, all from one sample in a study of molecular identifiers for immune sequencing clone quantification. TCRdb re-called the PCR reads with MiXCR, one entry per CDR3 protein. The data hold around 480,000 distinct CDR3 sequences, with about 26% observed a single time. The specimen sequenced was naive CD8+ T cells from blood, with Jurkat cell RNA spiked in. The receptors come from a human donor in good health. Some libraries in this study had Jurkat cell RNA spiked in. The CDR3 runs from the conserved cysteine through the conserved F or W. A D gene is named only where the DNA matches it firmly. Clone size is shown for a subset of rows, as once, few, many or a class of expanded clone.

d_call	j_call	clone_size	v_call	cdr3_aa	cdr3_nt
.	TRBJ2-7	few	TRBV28	CASSLGSGPQDEQYF	TGTGCCAGCAGTTTGGGTTCCGGCCCTCAGGACGAGCAGTACTTC
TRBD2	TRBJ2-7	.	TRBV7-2	CASSLARGGGPYF	TGTGCCAGCAGCTTAGCGCGCGGGGGTGGGCCGTACTTC
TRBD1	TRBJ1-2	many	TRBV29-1	CSVEDQDRVGLDYGYTF	TGCAGCGTTGAAGATCAGGACAGGGTTGGTCTAGACTATGGCTACACCTTC
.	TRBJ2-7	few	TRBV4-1	CASSQQHLNSYEQYF	TGCGCCAGCAGCCAACAGCACCTGAACTCCTACGAGCAGTACTTC
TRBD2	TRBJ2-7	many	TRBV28	CASRTAGTGEQYF	TGTGCCAGCAGGACAGCGGGGACGGGGGAGCAGTACTTC
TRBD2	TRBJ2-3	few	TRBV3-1	CASAGLAGADTQYF	TGTGCCAGCGCAGGACTAGCGGGAGCCGATACGCAGTATTTT
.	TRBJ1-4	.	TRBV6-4	CASSAGSQRPTNEKLFF	TGTGCCAGCAGTGCCGGCAGCCAGCGACCAACTAATGAAAAACTGTTTTTT
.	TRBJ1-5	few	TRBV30	CASQDSSNSNQPQHF	TGTGCCTCACAAGACAGCAGCAATAGCAATCAGCCCCAGCATTTT
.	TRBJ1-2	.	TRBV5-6	CASSLVFFGLEDGNYGYTF	TGTGCCAGCAGCTTGGTTTTCTTTGGGCTCGAAGACGGAAACTATGGCTACACCTTC
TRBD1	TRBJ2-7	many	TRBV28	CASSFRGPRIYEQYF	TGTGCCAGCAGTTTCAGGGGGCCGAGAATCTACGAGCAGTACTTC
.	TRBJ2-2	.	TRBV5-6	CASSLVSGRGTGELFF	TGTGCCAGCAGCTTGGTGTCAGGTCGGGGGACCGGGGAGCTGTTTTTT
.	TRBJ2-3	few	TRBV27	CASSLSRADTQYF	TGTGCCAGCAGTTTGAGCAGGGCAGATACGCAGTATTTT
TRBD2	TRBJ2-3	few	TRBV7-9	CASSRGTSGSTDTQYF	TGTGCCAGCAGCAGAGGGACTAGCGGGAGCACAGATACGCAGTATTTT
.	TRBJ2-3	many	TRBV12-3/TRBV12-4	CASIASDTQYF	TGTGCCAGTATAGCCTCAGATACGCAGTATTTT
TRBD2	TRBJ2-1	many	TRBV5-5	CASRGLASGEQFF	TGTGCCAGCAGGGGACTAGCGAGTGGTGAGCAGTTCTTC
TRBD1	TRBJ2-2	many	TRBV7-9	CASSLQGANTGELFF	TGTGCCAGCAGCTTACAGGGGGCGAACACCGGGGAGCTGTTTTTT